These T cell receptor beta chains were read from a single sample in a study of CD8 T cells in cerebrospinal fluid in Alzheimer's disease. After re-calling the 10x single-cell sequencing reads, TCRdb lists one entry per CDR3 protein, DNA absent. Its table records approximately 1,100 distinct CDR3 sequences. Sequences were obtained from cerebrospinal fluid. The receptors were gathered from a human donor in good health. The CDR3 runs from the conserved cysteine through the conserved F or W. Only some rows state a clone size, as once, few, many or a class for expanded clones.

>TRBV3-1|TRBJ2-1|medium-sized
CASSQVVGGPFYEQFF
>TRBV19|TRBJ1-5|medium-sized
CASSIMGGGGIQPQHF
>TRBV2|TRBJ2-5|medium-sized
CASRAGAQQETQYF
>TRBV7-9|TRBJ2-5|large
CASSLPGYQETQYF
>TRBV6-2/TRBV6-3|TRBJ2-4|medium-sized
CASSYAGKNIQYF
>TRBV12-3/TRBV12-4|TRBJ1-1|.
CASSLRQGVTEAFF
>TRBV28|TRBJ2-5|medium-sized
CASSTGGAGGETQYF
>TRBV28|TRBJ1-4|medium-sized
CASSSSDRATNEKLFF
>TRBV6-1|TRBJ1-1|large
CASSLNRDTEAFF
>TRBV5-5|TRBJ2-7|medium-sized
CASSLTLSYEQYF
>TRBV7-2|TRBJ2-7|.
CASSGPPSIEQYF
>TRBV28|TRBJ2-1|medium-sized
CASSLGVGGYNEQFF
>TRBV14|TRBJ2-2|medium-sized
CASSQEAGGFTGELFF
>TRBV5-6|TRBJ2-5|medium-sized
CASSRDEGFETQYF
>TRBV20-1|TRBJ2-1|medium-sized
CSRTPGGSGNEQFF
>TRBV28|TRBJ2-1|medium-sized
CASSPGTSGRSYNEQFF